The 25 T cell receptor beta chains below come from one sample, sequenced in a study of cytomegalovirus exposure and HLA in healthy donors. Measured with immunoSEQ multiplex PCR; TCRdb has only the in-frame clones, and not every one. Altogether 250,000 to 400,000 clones are present, roughly 88% being singletons, with the ten largest covering roughly 0.88%. The sample consisted of PBMCs. Receptors were obtained from a man aged 25-45 years in good health and CMV-seronegative.

The DNA of the CDR3 is TGTGCCAGCAGTGCAGGGGGCGCGAAAGATACGCAGTATTTT. Amino acids: CASSAGGAKDTQYF. The rearrangement uses TRBV28 and TRBJ2-3, with 8 bases identical to TRBD1. V was pared by 5 bases and J by 5 bases, with 6 bases of the junction left unmatched. CDR3 length: 14 residues. Germline CDR1 is MDHEN and CDR2 is SYDVKM.

The sample holds a few counts of this clone. V usage is TRBV11-2 and J usage is TRBJ1-6, with D uncertain. Germline V lookup: CDR1 SGHAT, CDR2 FQNNGV. V lost 4 bases and J lost 9, with 7 bases in between. The CDR3 is 12 residues long. The CDR3 DNA follows: TGTGCCAGCAGCTACAGTTCTTCACCCCTCCACTTT. This sequence encodes CASSYSSSPLHF.

V and J are TRBV18 and TRBJ1-4; tentative D call: TRBD1 (6 bases). Trimming pared 6 bases from V and 0 bases from J, leaving 14 bases between. The germline V gene encodes CDR1 KGHSH and CDR2 LQKENI. CDR3 length equals 16 residues. The CDR3 DNA reads TGTGCCAGCTCTCAAGGACAGTTTGCAACTAATGAAAAACTGTTTTTT. Translated: CASSQGQFATNEKLFF.

The gene calls are TRBV19 and TRBJ1-2; 9 bases match TRBD1. This CDR3 is built from 13 residues. Trimming removed 7 bases from V and 10 bases from J; junction bases left unmatched: 10. Germline-derived CDR1 and CDR2 are LNHDA and SQIVND (reference sequence). The CDR3, as DNA: TGTGCCAGTACCGATCGGACAGGGGTCTCCTACACCTTC. Protein product: CASTDRTGVSYTF.

V usage is TRBV6-1 and J usage is TRBJ1-4; D remains unclear. CDR1 and CDR2 from the germline V gene are MNHNS and SASEGT. V gave up 2 bases and J gave up 5 bases, with 9 bases separating them. The CDR3 contains 14 residues. CDR3 bases: TGTGCCAGCAGTGAAAGCGGATCAAATGAAAAACTGTTTTTT. This codes for CASSESGSNEKLFF.

The V call is TRBV4-1, the J call TRBJ2-7; 7 positions agree with TRBD1. This CDR3 region has 16 residues. In germline, CDR1 is MGHRA, CDR2 YSYEKL. After removal of 1 base from V and 1 base from J, the junction contained 7 bases not matched to a gene. The DNA for the CDR3 is TGCGCCAGCAGCCAAGGGGACAGACAGTTTTCCTACGAGCAGTACTTC. Encoded protein: CASSQGDRQFSYEQYF.

J is TRBJ2-2 and V is TRBV6-1; possible D gene TRBD1, 5 bases. The CDR3 totals 12 residues. Trimming left V 11 bases short and J 1 base short, with 8 bases between. Germline assignment: CDR1 MNHNS and CDR2 SASEGT. The CDR3 nucleotides are TGTGCCGGGGCGCGGAACACCGGGGAGCTGTTTTTT. This encodes CAGARNTGELFF.

V usage is TRBV6-6 and J usage is TRBJ1-2; D is uncertain. This CDR3 contains 12 residues. Germline CDR1 is MNHNY and CDR2 is SVGAGI (reference sequence). Deletions cut 7 bases from V and 0 bases from J, with 6 bases between. CDR3 in amino acids: CASTSANYGYTF. The DNA for the CDR3 is TGTGCCAGCACATCAGCTAACTATGGCTACACCTTC.

This chain uses TRBV5-4 with TRBJ2-2; TRBD2 matches 16 bases. Germline-derived CDR1 and CDR2 are SGHNT and YYREEE (reference sequence). V shed 4 bases and J 4 bases; nucleotides not matched to a gene: 7. The CDR3 sequence is 18 residues long. In DNA form, the CDR3 reads TGTGCCAGCAGCGCCGGGACTAGCGGGGGGGCGGGCACCGGGGAGCTGTTTTTT. Translated, it gives CASSAGTSGGAGTGELFF.

This rearrangement joins TRBV7-8 to TRBJ2-1; possibly TRBD2 for D (5 bases). CDR1 SGHVS and CDR2 FQNEAQ come from the germline V gene. Trimming shortened V by 3 bases and J by 3 bases, and 6 bases separated the two germline ends. CDR3 length equals 13 residues. The CDR3 here is CASSFTSYNEQFF. DNA for the CDR3: TGTGCCAGCAGCTTCACTAGCTACAATGAGCAGTTCTTC.

The rearrangement joins TRBV9 to TRBJ1-1; no definite D call. The CDR3 extends over 13 amino acids. Deletions cut 10 bases from V and 3 bases from J, with 16 bases between. CDR1 and CDR2 (germline): SGDLS, YYNGEE. The DNA for the CDR3 is TGTGCCTCGGGCGGGGTGAGTGACACTGAAGCTTTCTTT. Translated, it gives CASGGVSDTEAFF.

The table lists this clone with a few counts. J is TRBJ1-2 and V is TRBV2; 8 positions match TRBD1. The CDR3 contains 15 residues. V lost 8 bases and J lost 1; bases outside the gene matches: 9. Germline-derived CDR1 and CDR2 are SNHLY and FYNNEI. The CDR3 region is CASLYGQGGNYGYTF. As DNA, the CDR3 is TGTGCCAGCCTTTATGGACAGGGAGGTAACTATGGCTACACCTTC.

This chain uses TRBV6-1 with TRBJ1-2; D not resolved. The CDR3 extends over 12 amino acids. V was clipped by 5 bases and J by 8 bases, with 12 bases between them. CDR1 and CDR2 (germline): MNHNS, SASEGT. This CDR3 reads CASSSGVWGYTF. The CDR3 DNA reads as TGTGCCAGCAGTAGCGGTGTGTGGGGCTACACCTTC.

The chain combines TRBV6-6 with TRBJ2-3; weak D call: TRBD2 (6 bases). The V end was cut by 6 bases, the J end by 2 bases, with 12 bases between. Germline lookup yields CDR1 MNHNY and CDR2 SVGAGI (reference sequence). The CDR3 is made up of 14 amino acids. CDR3 region: CASRGLSATDTQYF. The CDR3 DNA reads as TGTGCCAGCAGGGGACTGAGCGCCACAGATACGCAGTATTTT.

This chain joins TRBV9 and TRBJ2-1, with 16 nucleotides matching TRBD2. In germline, CDR1 is SGDLS, CDR2 YYNGEE. The CDR3 sequence is 17 residues long. The trim removed 2 bases at V and 9 bases at J, leaving 8 bases unmatched. CDR3 nucleotide sequence: TGTGCCAGCAGCGTCCCGGGACTAGCGGGGGGGCGCGGTGAGCAGTTCTTC. Residues: CASSVPGLAGGRGEQFF.

The chain is built from TRBV19 and TRBJ1-2, with TRBD1 as a possible D gene (6 bases). Trimming took 6 bases from V and 4 from J, leaving 18 bases between them. Germline V gene lookup returns CDR1 LNHDA and CDR2 SQIVND (reference sequence). CDR3 length: 15 residues. CDR3 in amino acids: CASRTSGDAIYGYTF. CDR3 coding DNA: TGTGCCAGTAGAACCTCAGGGGACGCGATCTATGGCTACACCTTC. The whole variable domain, remainder taken from reference TRBV19 and TRBJ1-2, is DGGITQSPKYLFRKEGQNVTLSCEQNLNHDAMYWYRQDPGQGLRLIYYSQIVNDFQKGDIAEGYSVSREKKESFPLTVTSAQKNPTAFYLCASRTSGDAIYGYTFGSGTRLTVV.

The chain carries TRBV11-2 and TRBJ2-1, with 7 bases lining up with TRBD2. Germline assignment: CDR1 SGHAT and CDR2 FQNNGV. The V gene end was trimmed by 4 bases and the J gene end by 6 bases; junction bases not matched to a gene: 3. The CDR3 covers 13 residues. This CDR3 is CASSSWGGNEQFF. In nucleotides, the CDR3 is TGTGCCAGCAGCTCCTGGGGGGGCAATGAGCAGTTCTTC. The variable domain in full, with the rest retrieved from reference TRBV11-2 and TRBJ2-1, is EAGVAQSPRYKIIEKRQSVAFWCNPISGHATLYWYQQILGQGPKLLIQFQNNGVVDDSQLPKDRFSAERLKGVDSTLKIQPAKLEDSAVYLCASSSWGGNEQFFGPGTRLTVL.

The chain recombines TRBV13 with TRBJ1-1, with D possibly TRBD1 on 6 matching bases. From germline, CDR1 is PRHDT and CDR2 FYEKMQ (reference sequence). Trimming cost V 0 bases and J 10 bases, with 18 bases left between them. This CDR3 spans 15 amino acids. CDR3 nucleotides: TGTGCCAGCAGCTTAGGGGCACAGGGTGAGCTTCGAGCTTTCTTT. Its protein is CASSLGAQGELRAFF.

The J gene is TRBJ2-6, the V gene TRBV9; the D gene is possibly TRBD1 (6 bases). V lost 4 bases and J lost 4, with 12 bases in between. Germline CDR1 and CDR2: SGDLS and YYNGEE. The CDR3 has 15 amino acids. In nucleotides, the CDR3 is TGTGCCAGCAGCACACAGGGTTCGGGGGCCAACGTCCTGACTTTC. It translates to CASSTQGSGANVLTF. The full variable domain, rest sourced from reference TRBV9 and TRBJ2-6, is DSGVTQTPKHLITATGQRVTLRCSPRSGDLSVYWYQQSLDQGLQFLIQYYNGEERAKGNILERFSAQQFPDLHSELNLSSLELGDSALYFCASSTQGSGANVLTFGAGSRLTVL.

V is TRBV7-9 and J is TRBJ1-1; 11 positions agree with TRBD1. The CDR3 covers 14 residues. Germline V gene lookup returns CDR1 SEHNR and CDR2 FQNEAQ (reference sequence). J was trimmed by 4 bases and V by 4 bases; bases with no gene match: 2. The CDR3 nucleotides read TGTGCCAGCAGCTACGGACAGGGGGCCACTGAAGCTTTCTTT. Its translation is CASSYGQGATEAFF. Together with reference TRBV7-9 and TRBJ1-1, the CDR3 gives the full variable domain: DTGVSQNPRHKITKRGQNVTFRCDPISEHNRLYWYRQTLGQGPEFLTYFQNEAQLEKSRLLSDRFSAERPKGSFSTLEIQRTEQGDSAMYLCASSYGQGATEAFFGQGTRLTVV.

The chain uses TRBV7-6 and TRBJ2-3; tentatively, D is TRBD2 (5 bases). This CDR3 contains 15 residues. CDR1 and CDR2 (germline): SGHVS, FNYEAQ. Between the trimmed V and J ends, which lost 4 bases and 0 bases, there was a span of 11 bases. The CDR3 sequence is CASSSGVRSTDTQYF. The CDR3 region has the DNA TGTGCCAGCAGCTCCGGGGTTCGGAGCACAGATACGCAGTATTTT.

The V call is TRBV11-2, the J call TRBJ2-3; D possibly corresponds to TRBD2 (6 bases). This CDR3 has 14 amino acids. The V end was cut by 3 bases, the J end by 0 bases, with 7 bases between. From germline, CDR1 is SGHAT and CDR2 FQNNGV. This chain's CDR3 is CASSFRGSTDTQYF. Written as DNA, the CDR3 is TGTGCCAGCAGCTTCCGGGGGAGCACAGATACGCAGTATTTT.

The chain is built from TRBV5-1 and TRBJ2-5, with 9 bases lining up with TRBD1. The CDR3 length is 18 residues. CDR1 is SGHRS and CDR2 is YFSETQ in the germline V gene. Unmatched junction bases numbered 13, after V lost 2 bases and J lost 2 bases. CDR3 sequence reads: CASSFAATKGTGQETQYF. Here the CDR3 DNA reads TGCGCCAGCAGCTTCGCCGCTACGAAAGGGACAGGGCAAGAGACCCAGTACTTC.

CDR3 nucleotide sequence: TGTGCCACCAGCAGAGTACGGCAGGGGCTAAGAGCTTTCTTT. Translating gives CATSRVRQGLRAFF. This chain uses TRBV15 with TRBJ1-1; TRBD1 might be the D (6 bases). The CDR3 loop spans 14 amino acids. Germline V gene lookup returns CDR1 LNHNV and CDR2 YYDKDF (reference sequence). The germline V and J ends were trimmed by 1 base and 10 bases, with 16 bases remaining between them.

This clone was picked up one time. V usage is TRBV6-4 and J usage is TRBJ2-3, with 10 positions matching TRBD2. The trim removed 5 bases at V and 3 bases at J, leaving 8 bases unmatched. The germline V gene encodes CDR1 MRHNA and CDR2 SNTAGT. This CDR3 contains 16 residues. DNA of the CDR3: TGTGCCAGCAGTCTAAGAGCTAGCGGGGGTACAGATACGCAGTATTTT. This encodes CASSLRASGGTDTQYF.